The entry below gives a single T cell receptor beta chain sequence along with its context. Its antigen is unknown. The assay was immunoSEQ multiplex PCR, and TCRdb's table has in-frame clones only and misses some. This table holds about 97,000 clones, 70% to 90% found once. This sample was taken from a study of T cell responses to AZD1222 COVID-19 vaccine. Study findings and constraints: Clonal diversity was possibly underestimated, and white British individuals and females predominated among donors. Across the whole spike, CD4 TCRs peaked at regions 160-218 and 743-854. All repertoire sampling was performed exclusively after the peak T cell response. Per reports, nearly half of all spike-specific TCRs target regions that are unmutated in variants.

V was clipped by 1 base and J by 0 bases, with 8 bases between them. The CDR3 loop spans 15 amino acids. Germline loops: CDR1 SGHKS, CDR2 YYEKEE (reference sequence). This rearrangement joins TRBV5-5 to TRBJ1-5; no clear D. The source was peripheral blood, collected on day 0 of AZD1222 vaccination. The TCR was taken from an adult in good health. For the CDR3, the DNA is TGTGCCAGCAGCTTGAGTGGTTATAGCAATCAGCCCCAGCATTTT. This gives the protein CASSLSGYSNQPQHF. Filled out from reference TRBV5-5 and TRBJ1-5, the complete variable domain reads DAGVTQSPTHLIKTRGQQVTLRCSPISGHKSVSWYQQVLGQGPQFIFQYYEKEERGRGNFPDRFSARQFPNYSSELNVNALLLGDSALYLCASSLSGYSNQPQHFGDGTRLSIL.